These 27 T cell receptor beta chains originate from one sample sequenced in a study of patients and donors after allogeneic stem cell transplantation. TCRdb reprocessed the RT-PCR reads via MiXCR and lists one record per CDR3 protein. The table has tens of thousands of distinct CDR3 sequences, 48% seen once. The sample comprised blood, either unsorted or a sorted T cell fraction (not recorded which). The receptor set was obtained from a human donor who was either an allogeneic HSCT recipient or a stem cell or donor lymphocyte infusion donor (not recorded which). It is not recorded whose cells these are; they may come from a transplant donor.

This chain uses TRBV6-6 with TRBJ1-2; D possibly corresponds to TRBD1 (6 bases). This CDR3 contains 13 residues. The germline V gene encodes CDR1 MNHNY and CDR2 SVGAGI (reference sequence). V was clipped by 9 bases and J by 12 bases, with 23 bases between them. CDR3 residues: CARGLTWLQGNTF. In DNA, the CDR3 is TGTGCCAGGGGATTGACTTGGTTACAGGGCAACACCTTC.

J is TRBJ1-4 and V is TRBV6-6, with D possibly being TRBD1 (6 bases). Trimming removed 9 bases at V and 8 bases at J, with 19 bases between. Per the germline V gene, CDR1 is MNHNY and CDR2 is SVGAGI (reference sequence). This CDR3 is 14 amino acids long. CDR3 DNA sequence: TGTGCCAGGCTGGGGGGGCGTTGGGGAGAAAAACTGTTTTTT. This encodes CARLGGRWGEKLFF.

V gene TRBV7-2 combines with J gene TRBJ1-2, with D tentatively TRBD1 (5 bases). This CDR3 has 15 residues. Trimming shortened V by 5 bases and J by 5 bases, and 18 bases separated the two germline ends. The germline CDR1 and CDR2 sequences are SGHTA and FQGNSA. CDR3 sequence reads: CASSPILPGGYGYTF. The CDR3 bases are TGTGCCAGCAGCCCAATTCTCCCGGGGGGTTATGGCTACACCTTC. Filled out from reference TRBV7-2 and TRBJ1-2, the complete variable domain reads GAGVSQSPSNKVTEKGKDVELRCDPISGHTALYWYRQSLGQGLEFLIYFQGNSAPDKSGLPSDRFSAERTGGSVSTLTIQRTQQEDSAVYLCASSPILPGGYGYTFGSGTRLTVV.

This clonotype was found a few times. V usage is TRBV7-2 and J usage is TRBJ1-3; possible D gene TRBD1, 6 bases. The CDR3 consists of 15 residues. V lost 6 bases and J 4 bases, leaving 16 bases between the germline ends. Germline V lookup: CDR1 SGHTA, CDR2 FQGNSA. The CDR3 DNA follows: TGTGCCAGCAGTTCCGGACAGACCGGAGGAAACACCATATATTTT. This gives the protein CASSSGQTGGNTIYF.

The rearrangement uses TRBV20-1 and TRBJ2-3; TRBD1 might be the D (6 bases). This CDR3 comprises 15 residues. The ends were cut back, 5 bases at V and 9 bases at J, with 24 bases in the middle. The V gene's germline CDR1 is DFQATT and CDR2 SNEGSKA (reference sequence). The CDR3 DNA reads TGCAGTGCTCCCGATCGACTCGGTACTACAGGGACGCAGTATTTT. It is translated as CSAPDRLGTTGTQYF.

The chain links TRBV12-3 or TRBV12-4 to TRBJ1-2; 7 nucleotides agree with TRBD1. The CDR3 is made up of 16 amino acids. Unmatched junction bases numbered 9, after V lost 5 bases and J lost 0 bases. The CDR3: CASSTRGGTANYGYTF. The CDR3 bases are TGTGCCAGCAGTACTCGGGGGGGGACAGCTAACTATGGCTACACCTTC.

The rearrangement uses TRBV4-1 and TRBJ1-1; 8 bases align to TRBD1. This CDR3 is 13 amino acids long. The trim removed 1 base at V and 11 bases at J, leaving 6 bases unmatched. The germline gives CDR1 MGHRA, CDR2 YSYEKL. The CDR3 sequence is CASSQGQGKGAFF. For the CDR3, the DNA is TGCGCCAGCAGCCAAGGACAGGGGAAAGGGGCTTTCTTT.

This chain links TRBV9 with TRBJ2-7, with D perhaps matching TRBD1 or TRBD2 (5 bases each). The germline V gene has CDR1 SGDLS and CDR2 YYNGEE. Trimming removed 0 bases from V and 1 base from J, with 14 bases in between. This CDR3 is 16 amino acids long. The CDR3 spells CASSVEGTPGSYEQYF. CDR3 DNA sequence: TGTGCCAGCAGCGTAGAGGGGACCCCAGGATCCTACGAGCAGTACTTC.

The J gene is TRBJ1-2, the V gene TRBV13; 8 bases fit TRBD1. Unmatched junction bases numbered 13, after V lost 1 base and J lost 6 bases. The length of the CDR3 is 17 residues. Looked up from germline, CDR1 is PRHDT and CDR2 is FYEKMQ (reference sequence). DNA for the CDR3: TGTGCCAGCAGCTTAGAGGTTTTGGACAGGGACGGGAATGGCTACACCTTC. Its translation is CASSLEVLDRDGNGYTF.

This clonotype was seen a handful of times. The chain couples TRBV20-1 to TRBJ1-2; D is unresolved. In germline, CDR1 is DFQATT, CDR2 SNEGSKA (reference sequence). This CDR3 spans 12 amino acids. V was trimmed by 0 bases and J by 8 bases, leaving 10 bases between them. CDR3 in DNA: TGCAGTGCTAGAGATCGCCCCGGAGGCTACACCTTC. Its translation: CSARDRPGGYTF.

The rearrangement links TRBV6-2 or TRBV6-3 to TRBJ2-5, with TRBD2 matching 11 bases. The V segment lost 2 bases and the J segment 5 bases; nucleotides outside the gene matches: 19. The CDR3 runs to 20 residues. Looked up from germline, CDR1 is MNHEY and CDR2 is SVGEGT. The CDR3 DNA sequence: TGTGCCAGCAGTTACAACCCCGGGGCTAGCGGGAGGATGGCGTGGGAGACCCAGTACTTC. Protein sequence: CASSYNPGASGRMAWETQYF.

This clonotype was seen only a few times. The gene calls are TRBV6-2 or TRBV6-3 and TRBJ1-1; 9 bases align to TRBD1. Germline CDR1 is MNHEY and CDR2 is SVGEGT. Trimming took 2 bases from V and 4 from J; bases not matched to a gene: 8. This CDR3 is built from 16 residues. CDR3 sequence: CASSYRTGEGSTEAFF. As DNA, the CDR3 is TGTGCCAGCAGTTACCGGACAGGGGAAGGGTCCACTGAAGCTTTCTTT.

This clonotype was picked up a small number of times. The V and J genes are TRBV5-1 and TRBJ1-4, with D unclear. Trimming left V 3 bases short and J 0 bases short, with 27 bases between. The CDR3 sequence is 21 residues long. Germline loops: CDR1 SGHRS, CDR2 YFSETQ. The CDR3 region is CASSSTPLGGLRFATNEKLFF. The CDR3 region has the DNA TGCGCCAGCAGCTCTACCCCCCTAGGAGGTTTAAGGTTTGCAACTAATGAAAAACTGTTTTTT.

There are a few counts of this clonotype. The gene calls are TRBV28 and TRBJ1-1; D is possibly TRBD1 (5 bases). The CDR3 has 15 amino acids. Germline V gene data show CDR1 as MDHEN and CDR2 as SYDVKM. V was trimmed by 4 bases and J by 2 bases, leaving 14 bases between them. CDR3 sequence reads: CASSSPGGTNTEAFF. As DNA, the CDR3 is TGTGCCAGCAGTTCCCCCGGGGGTACCAACACTGAAGCTTTCTTT.

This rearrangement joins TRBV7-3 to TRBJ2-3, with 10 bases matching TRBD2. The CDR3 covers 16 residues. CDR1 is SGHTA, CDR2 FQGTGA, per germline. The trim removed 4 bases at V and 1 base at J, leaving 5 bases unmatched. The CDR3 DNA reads TGTGCCAGCAGCTGGGGGACTAGCGCAGGCACAGATACGCAGTATTTT. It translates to CASSWGTSAGTDTQYF.

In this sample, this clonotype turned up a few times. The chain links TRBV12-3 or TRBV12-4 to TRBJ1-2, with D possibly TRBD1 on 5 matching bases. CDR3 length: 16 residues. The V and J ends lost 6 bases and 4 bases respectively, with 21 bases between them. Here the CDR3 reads CASSLLTRDGLYGYTF. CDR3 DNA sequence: TGTGCCAGCAGCCTACTAACCCGGGACGGCCTCTATGGCTACACCTTC.

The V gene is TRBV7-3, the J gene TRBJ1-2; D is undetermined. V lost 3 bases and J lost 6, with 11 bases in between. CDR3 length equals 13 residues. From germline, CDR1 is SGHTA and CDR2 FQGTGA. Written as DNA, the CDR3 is TGTGCCAGCAGCTTCGGTAGCGGGGATGGCTACACCTTC. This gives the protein CASSFGSGDGYTF.

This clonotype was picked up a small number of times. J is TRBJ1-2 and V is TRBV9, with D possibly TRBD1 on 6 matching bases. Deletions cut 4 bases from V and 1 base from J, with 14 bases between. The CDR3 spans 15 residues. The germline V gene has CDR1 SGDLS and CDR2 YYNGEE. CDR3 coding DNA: TGTGCCAGCAGCCACACCGGGGGCCTTAACTATGGCTACACCTTC. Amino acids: CASSHTGGLNYGYTF.

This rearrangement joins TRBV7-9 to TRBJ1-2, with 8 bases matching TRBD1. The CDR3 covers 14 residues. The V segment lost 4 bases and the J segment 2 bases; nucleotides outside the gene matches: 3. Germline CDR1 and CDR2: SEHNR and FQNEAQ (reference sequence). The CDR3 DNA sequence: TGTGCCAGCAGCTCCCGGACAGGGAACTATGGCTACACCTTC. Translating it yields CASSSRTGNYGYTF.

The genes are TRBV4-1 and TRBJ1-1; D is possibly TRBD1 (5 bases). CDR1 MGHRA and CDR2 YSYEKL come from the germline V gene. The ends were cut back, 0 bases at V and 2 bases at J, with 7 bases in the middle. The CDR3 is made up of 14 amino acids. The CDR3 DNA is TGCGCCAGCAGCCAAGATGACAGAAACACTGAAGCTTTCTTT. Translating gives CASSQDDRNTEAFF.

The CDR3 sequence: CASSLHLNTEAFF. Written as DNA, the CDR3 is TGTGCCAGCAGTTTACACCTAAACACTGAAGCTTTCTTT. The V and J genes are TRBV6-5 and TRBJ1-1; no definite D call. There are 13 residues in the CDR3. The germline gives CDR1 MNHEY, CDR2 SVGAGI. V lost 4 bases, J lost 2 bases, and 8 bases lay in between.

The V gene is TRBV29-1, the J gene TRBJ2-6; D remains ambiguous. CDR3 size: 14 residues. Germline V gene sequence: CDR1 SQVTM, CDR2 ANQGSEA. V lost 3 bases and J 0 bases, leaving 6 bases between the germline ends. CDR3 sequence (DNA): TGCAGCGTTGATGCTAGCTCTGGGGCCAACGTCCTGACTTTC. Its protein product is CSVDASSGANVLTF.

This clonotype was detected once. The CDR3 sequence is CASSILRNNQPQHF. The CDR3 nucleotides are TGTGCCAGTAGTATTTTACGGAACAATCAGCCCCAGCATTTT. The chain joins TRBV19 to TRBJ1-5; D is ambiguous. CDR3 length: 14 amino acids. The germline CDR1 and CDR2 sequences are LNHDA and SQIVND (reference sequence). Trimming took off 3 bases at V and 3 bases at J, with 9 bases between the two ends.

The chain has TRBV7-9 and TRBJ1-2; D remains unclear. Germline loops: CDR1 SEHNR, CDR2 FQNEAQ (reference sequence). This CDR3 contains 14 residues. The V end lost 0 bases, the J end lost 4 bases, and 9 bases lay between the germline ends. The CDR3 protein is CASSLAGGVYGYTF. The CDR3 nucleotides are TGTGCCAGCAGCTTAGCGGGCGGCGTCTATGGCTACACCTTC.

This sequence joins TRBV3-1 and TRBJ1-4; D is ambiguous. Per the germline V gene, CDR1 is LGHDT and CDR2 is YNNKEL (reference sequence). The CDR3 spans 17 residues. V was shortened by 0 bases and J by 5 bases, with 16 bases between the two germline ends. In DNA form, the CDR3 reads TGTGCCAGCAGCCAAGATCTGCTGTCAGCTTCCAATGAAAAACTGTTTTTT. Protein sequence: CASSQDLLSASNEKLFF.

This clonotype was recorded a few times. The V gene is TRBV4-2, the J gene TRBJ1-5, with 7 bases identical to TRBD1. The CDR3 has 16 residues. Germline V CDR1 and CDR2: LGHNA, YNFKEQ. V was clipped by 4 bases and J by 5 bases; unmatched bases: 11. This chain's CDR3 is CASSRSYRGGDQPQHF. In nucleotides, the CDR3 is TGTGCCAGCAGCCGATCCTACAGGGGCGGCGATCAGCCCCAGCATTTT.

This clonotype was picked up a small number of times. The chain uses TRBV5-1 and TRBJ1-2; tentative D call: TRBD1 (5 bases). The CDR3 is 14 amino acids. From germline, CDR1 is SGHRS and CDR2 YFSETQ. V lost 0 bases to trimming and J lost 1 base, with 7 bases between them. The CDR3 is CASSLDRINYGYTF. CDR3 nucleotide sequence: TGCGCCAGCAGCTTGGACAGGATTAACTATGGCTACACCTTC. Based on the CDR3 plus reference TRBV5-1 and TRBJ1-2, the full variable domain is KAGVTQTPRYLIKTRGQQVTLSCSPISGHRSVSWYQQTPGQGLQFLFEYFSETQRNKGNFPGRFSGRQFSNSRSEMNVSTLELGDSALYLCASSLDRINYGYTFGSGTRLTVV.